This record concerns one T cell receptor (beta chain) sequence. Produced via immunoSEQ multiplex PCR; TCRdb's table is partial and in-frame only. This sample carries 90,000 or so clones, around 90% of them seen once, and the ten largest clones take approximately 15%. CDR3 length: 16 amino acids. Looked up from germline, CDR1 is WSHSY and CDR2 is SAAADI. V lost 6 bases and J 5 bases, leaving 20 bases between the germline ends. The data are from a study of control samples from healthy donors and cancer patients. The chain carries TRBV10-2 and TRBJ2-1; D perhaps matches TRBD2 (5 bases). Sequenced: blood. The receptor comes from a woman aged 65 to 85 in good health. The CDR3 DNA reads TGCGCCAGCAGCCCTACGCAGAGGGCGAGACACAATGAGCAGTTCTTC. Encoded protein: CASSPTQRARHNEQFF.